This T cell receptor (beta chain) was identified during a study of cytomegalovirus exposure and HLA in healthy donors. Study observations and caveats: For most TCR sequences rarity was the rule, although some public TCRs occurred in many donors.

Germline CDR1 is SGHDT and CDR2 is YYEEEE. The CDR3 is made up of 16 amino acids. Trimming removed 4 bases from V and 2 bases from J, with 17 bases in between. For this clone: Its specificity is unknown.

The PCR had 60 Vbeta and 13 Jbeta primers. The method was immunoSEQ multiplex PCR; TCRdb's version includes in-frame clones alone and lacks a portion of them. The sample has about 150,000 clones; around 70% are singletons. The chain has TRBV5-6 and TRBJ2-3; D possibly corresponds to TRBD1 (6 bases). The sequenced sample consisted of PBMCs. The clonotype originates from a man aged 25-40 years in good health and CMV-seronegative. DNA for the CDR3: TGTGCCAGCAGCGAGGAGGTTGGGGGCCCCACAGATACGCAGTATTTT. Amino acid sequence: CASSEEVGGPTDTQYF. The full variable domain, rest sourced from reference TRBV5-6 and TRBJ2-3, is DAGVTQSPTHLIKTRGQQVTLRCSPKSGHDTVSWYQQALGQGPQFIFQYYEEEERQRGNFPDRFSGHQFPNYSSELNVNALLLGDSALYLCASSEEVGGPTDTQYFGPGTRLTVL.